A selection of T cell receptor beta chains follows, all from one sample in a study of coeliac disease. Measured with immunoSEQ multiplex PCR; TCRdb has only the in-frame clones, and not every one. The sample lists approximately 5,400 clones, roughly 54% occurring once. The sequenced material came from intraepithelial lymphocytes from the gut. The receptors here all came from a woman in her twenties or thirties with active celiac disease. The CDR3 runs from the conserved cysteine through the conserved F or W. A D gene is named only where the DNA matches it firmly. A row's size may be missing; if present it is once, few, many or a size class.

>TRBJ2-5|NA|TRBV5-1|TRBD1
TGCGCCAGCAGCCCCTCCGGGGACAGGGAATGGGAGACCCAGTACTTC
CASSPSGDREWETQYF
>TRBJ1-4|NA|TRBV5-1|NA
TGCGCCAGCAGCTTGGGGTCGGGGGTCGGGAGTGAAAAACTGTTTTTT
CASSLGSGVGSEKLFF
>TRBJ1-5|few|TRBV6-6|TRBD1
TGTGCCAGCAGTTTAGGGGGCATGAGCAATCAGCCCCAGCATTTT
CASSLGGMSNQPQHF
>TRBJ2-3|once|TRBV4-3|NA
TGCGCCAGCAGCCAAGACCGCACAGATGAGCACAGATACGCAGTATTT
CASSQDRTDEHRYAVF
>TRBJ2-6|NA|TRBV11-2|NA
TGTGCCAGCAGCCAAGTACAGACCTCTGGGGCCAACGTCCTGACTTTC
CASSQVQTSGANVLTF
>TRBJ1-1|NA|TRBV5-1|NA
TGCGCCAGCAGCTTCGGGGGGACTGAAGCTTTCTTT
CASSFGGTEAFF
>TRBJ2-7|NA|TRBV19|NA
TGTGCCAGTAGTATAGCTTCGTCCTACGAGCAGTACTTC
CASSIASSYEQYF
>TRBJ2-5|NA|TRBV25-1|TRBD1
TGTGCCAGCAGTGGGATTCGGACAGGGACGGATCTGCAGTACTTC
CASSGIRTGTDLQYF
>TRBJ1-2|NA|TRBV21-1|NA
TGTGCCAGCAGCAGAAAAGACGGACAGGAGAGGATCAATGGCTACACCTTC
CASSRKDGQERINGYTF
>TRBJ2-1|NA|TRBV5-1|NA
TGCGCCAGCAGCTTAACATCCAATGAGCAGTTCTTC
CASSLTSNEQFF